This paragraph reports one T cell receptor (beta chain). This clone's antigen is unknown. The listed sequencing device is Illumina HiSeq 2000. TCR beta cDNA libraries were made by 5'RACE template switching that added a universal primer site and unique molecular identifiers. cDNA synthesis was primed from the TCR beta constant segment and was followed by two successive PCR amplification steps. Per the authors' processing: MIGEC was used to demultiplex reads and group the reads by UMI, and MiTCR was used to assemble and quantify clonotypes. To exclude erroneous sequences, any TCR cDNA sequence not supported by at least two reads was discarded. Downstream repertoire analysis used the tcR package, and clonotypes were matched across fractions by CDR3 nucleotide sequence plus V segment. Antigen specificity was annotated against VDJdb with VDJmatch, allowing one amino acid substitution in CDR3. After the reads were reprocessed by TCRdb, one entry was made per CDR3 protein sequence, with no DNA. The V and J calls were determined by TCRdb, not by the authors. This sample's clone table shows about 260,000 distinct CDR3 sequences. Of the sample, 0.39% falls within the top ten clones.

This sample is drawn from a study of T cells expressing NK-cell markers (dated by TCRdb to the early 2020s). With respect to the entire study: Eight donors provided sorted CD3+CD56+NKG2C+, CD3+CD56+NKG2C- and CD3+CD56-NKG2C+ T-cell subsets, whose TCR beta-chain repertoires were profiled. The libraries were sequenced on Illumina HiSeq 2000/2500, MiSeq or NextSeq, producing 2 x 150 bp reads. Seven of the eight sequenced donors were HCMV-seropositive and one was HCMV-seronegative. Randomly selected healthy volunteers, three men and five women, were used as the eight sequenced donors.

Overall study outcomes, separate from this receptor: Whether the expanded NKG2C-expressing T cell clones were specific for HCMV antigens was left unclear. In more than five donors, the dominant CD3+CD56+NKG2C+ clonotypes were found to rank among the top 10 CD8+ clonotypes and to make up roughly 1.0-7.0% of CD8+ T cells. Those dominant clonotypes were again the most abundant among CD3+CD56-NKG2C+ cells in a few donors, at about 25-60.1%.

HCMV-specific IgG was detected in serum with a commercial ELISA kit to determine HCMV serostatus. Peripheral blood mononuclear cells were isolated from blood by Ficoll density gradient centrifugation. CDR1 is given as SGHVS and CDR2 as FNYEAQ, both from the germline V gene. Including the terminal cysteine and phenylalanine, the CDR3 comprises 14 residues. No DNA was logged. The sequencing sample was made of blood T cells: a sorted CD56 or NKG2C T cell subset, CD4+ or CD8+ T cells, or bulk PBMC T cells (not recorded which). The chain links TRBV7-6 with TRBJ2-1. The sequence was obtained from a man between 18 and 35 years old in good health. Donor details come from another sample of the same person, matched by shared clones. The CDR3 is CASSHRSSYNEQFF.